Below, 13 T cell receptor beta chains from the same sample are listed, as sequenced in a study of CD8+ T cells in alopecia areata. Isolated RNA was reverse transcribed into cDNA used as the sequencing template. Using immunoSEQ multiplex PCR, the repertoire was profiled, and TCRdb retains in-frame clones only, with some absent. The table lists 120,000 or so clones, roughly 63% of them singletons. As to treatment: oral pan-JAK inhibitor, 5-10 mg twice daily. Sequencing used CD8+ T cells sorted from blood, obtained at week 4, from a patient treated with tofacitinib. The receptors were sampled from a human donor with alopecia areata.

A remark on this clone: Other DNA sequences within the sample encode an identical CDR3. The chain combines TRBV13 with TRBJ2-5; 7 bases map to TRBD1. The junction had 0 bases not matched to a gene; V was cut back by 2 bases and J by 3 bases. CDR1 is PRHDT and CDR2 is FYEKMQ in the germline V gene (reference sequence). The CDR3 is made up of 13 amino acids. The chain's CDR3 is CASSLQGEETQYF. Written as DNA, the CDR3 is TGTGCCAGCAGCTTACAGGGGGAAGAGACCCAGTACTTC.

This clone showed up just a few times. CDR3 residues: CASSLGQWTEAFF. For the CDR3, the DNA is TGTGCCAGCAGCTTGGGACAGTGGACTGAAGCTTTCTTT. The rearrangement joins TRBV13 to TRBJ1-1, with 7 bases that match TRBD1. V lost 3 bases and J lost 5; bases outside the gene matches: 3. The germline V gene has CDR1 PRHDT and CDR2 FYEKMQ (reference sequence). CDR3 length: 13 amino acids.

This sequence joins TRBV30 and TRBJ2-7; D remains unclear. CDR1 is GTSNPN, CDR2 SVGIG, per germline (reference sequence). Trimming pared 1 base from V and 3 bases from J, leaving 10 bases between. This CDR3 is built from 13 residues. The CDR3 bases are TGTGCCTGGAGTGAAGGCAACTTCTACGAGCAGTACTTC. Its translation is CAWSEGNFYEQYF.

Here the CDR3 DNA reads TGTGCCAGCGGACTAGCGGGGGACGTGTTCTTC. Its translation is CASGLAGDVFF. The chain employs TRBV6-5 and TRBJ2-1; 13 bases fit TRBD2. Germline CDR1 is MNHEY and CDR2 is SVGAGI. This CDR3 has 11 amino acids. Unmatched junction bases numbered 4, after V lost 8 bases and J lost 15 bases.

This rearrangement joins TRBV9 to TRBJ1-5; D possibly corresponds to TRBD1 (6 bases). CDR3 length equals 14 residues. V lost 0 bases to trimming and J lost 5 bases, with 9 bases between them. Germline V gives CDR1 SGDLS, CDR2 YYNGEE. The CDR3 nucleotides read TGTGCCAGCAGCGTAGGGGACACCCATCAGCCCCAGCATTTT. Translated, it gives CASSVGDTHQPQHF.

This clone appeared once. CDR3 protein: CASSWKGYGYTF. CDR3 sequence (DNA): TGTGCCAGCAGCTGGAAGGGTTATGGCTACACCTTC. This chain links TRBV5-4 with TRBJ1-2; no reliable D call. Germline CDR1 SGHNT, CDR2 YYREEE (reference sequence). This CDR3 comprises 12 residues. V was clipped by 3 bases and J by 5 bases, with 8 bases between them.

CDR3 loop: CAWSQGYGELFF. CDR3 nucleotide sequence: TGTGCCTGGAGCCAGGGGTACGGGGAGCTGTTTTTT. This sequence joins TRBV30 and TRBJ2-2; possible D gene TRBD1, 6 bases. This CDR3 is 12 amino acids long. CDR1 is GTSNPN and CDR2 is SVGIG in the germline V gene (reference sequence). V lost 3 bases and J 7 bases, leaving 9 bases between the germline ends.

With regard to this clone: A junction end diverges from the germline sequence, so it may reflect a read error. This specimen includes other DNA sequences encoding the same CDR3. The rearrangement joins TRBV5-1 to TRBJ2-1; no reliable D call. Germline V gene data show CDR1 as SGHRS and CDR2 as YFSETQ. The CDR3 contains 12 residues. CDR3 amino acids: CASSLDPVEQFF. CDR3 nucleotides: TGTGCCAGCAGCTTGGATCCGGTTGAGCAGTTCTTC.

This clone has more than one count but fewer than ten. V is TRBV4-1 and J is TRBJ1-2; D might be TRBD1 (5 bases). The CDR3 length is 15 residues. CDR1 and CDR2 (germline): MGHRA, YSYEKL. V lost 4 bases, J lost 0 bases, and 12 bases lay in between. CDR3 amino acids: CASSPTTDTNYGYTF. For the CDR3, the DNA is TGCGCCAGCAGCCCGACGACAGATACTAACTATGGCTACACCTTC.

The chain is built from TRBV29-1 and TRBJ2-5; TRBD1 agrees at 7 bases. CDR1 SQVTM and CDR2 ANQGSEA come from the germline V gene. The CDR3 length is 11 residues. After removal of 1 base from V and 11 bases from J, the junction contained 4 bases not matched to a gene. CDR3 in DNA: TGCAGCGTTGAAGTATTACAGGGGCAGTACTTC. Residues: CSVEVLQGQYF. The complete variable domain, with remaining parts taken from reference TRBV29-1 and TRBJ2-5, reads SAVISQKPSRDICQRGTSLTIQCQVDSQVTMMFWYRQQPGQSLTLIATANQGSEATYESGFVIDKFPISRPNLTFSTLTVSNMSPEDSSIYLCSVEVLQGQYFGPGTRLLVL.

In this sample, this clone turned up once. The V and J genes are TRBV29-1 and TRBJ1-2; possibly TRBD1 for D (5 bases). The CDR3 totals 14 residues. Trimming took off 4 bases at V and 2 bases at J, with 14 bases between the two ends. CDR1 SQVTM and CDR2 ANQGSEA come from the germline V gene. The CDR3 here is CSVGGLQENYGYTF. The CDR3 bases are TGCAGCGTTGGGGGTTTACAGGAAAACTATGGCTACACCTTC.

This sequence joins TRBV2 and TRBJ2-5; a possible D gene is TRBD2 (5 bases). Trimming stripped 7 bases from V and 4 bases from J, with 10 bases between. Germline CDR1 is SNHLY and CDR2 is FYNNEI. This CDR3 contains 12 residues. The CDR3 protein is CASTLTTETQYF. The CDR3 DNA reads TGTGCCAGCACCTTGACTACAGAGACCCAGTACTTC.

J is TRBJ2-1 and V is TRBV30; D uncertain. The germline gives CDR1 GTSNPN, CDR2 SVGIG (reference sequence). With 8 bases removed from V and 5 bases from J, the gap between germline ends came to 16 bases. CDR3 length: 13 residues. This chain's CDR3 is CAIVPPGHNEQFF. The CDR3 nucleotides read TGTGCCATTGTCCCCCCCGGCCACAATGAGCAGTTCTTC.